Presented here are 19 T cell receptor beta chains from one specimen sequenced in a study of shared clonotypes between healthy human individuals. Profiled with immunoSEQ multiplex PCR; TCRdb holds only in-frame clones, not every one. The repertoire holds fewer than 600,000 clones, around 79% seen once, with roughly an eighth in the top ten. Sequenced sample: PBMCs. The receptors shown here come from a middle-aged woman in good health. Some clones in this sample may be carry-over from other donors' samples.

This rearrangement joins TRBV7-6 to TRBJ2-7; TRBD2 agrees at 7 bases. The length of the CDR3 is 14 residues. With V trimmed by 1 base and J by 3 bases, 3 bases remained unmatched. In germline, CDR1 is SGHVS, CDR2 FNYEAQ. CDR3 in amino acids: CASSLGGGNYEQYF. As DNA, the CDR3 is TGTGCCAGCAGCTTAGGGGGAGGGAACTACGAGCAGTACTTC.

Remarks on this clone: The sample has other DNA sequences that encode this CDR3 too. CDR3 bases: TGTGCCAGCAGTTTGTTACAGGGGCCTACTAATGAAAAACTGTTTTTT. This sequence encodes CASSLLQGPTNEKLFF. The gene calls are TRBV28 and TRBJ1-4, with 7 bases fitting TRBD1. V was pared by 3 bases and J by 2 bases, with 6 bases of the junction left unmatched. CDR1 is MDHEN and CDR2 is SYDVKM in the germline V gene. The CDR3 covers 16 residues.

This clone was found a few times. The CDR3 is CASSPTGMNTEAFF. The CDR3, as DNA: TGTGCCAGCTCACCTACAGGGATGAACACTGAAGCTTTCTTT. The chain has TRBV18 and TRBJ1-1; possible D gene TRBD1, 6 bases. CDR1 KGHSH and CDR2 LQKENI come from the germline V gene. The CDR3 totals 14 residues. The ends were cut back, 3 bases at V and 0 bases at J, with 8 bases in the middle.

The chain couples TRBV5-1 to TRBJ2-5; 7 bases line up with TRBD1. Trimming cost V 6 bases and J 3 bases; bases outside gene matches: 11. The germline CDR1 and CDR2 sequences are SGHRS and YFSETQ. This CDR3 has 15 amino acids. The CDR3 reads CASNPLTGTKETQYF. The CDR3, as DNA: TGCGCCAGCAACCCCCTGACAGGGACCAAAGAGACCCAGTACTTC.

The chain has TRBV28 and TRBJ1-2; 9 positions match TRBD1. CDR1 is MDHEN, CDR2 SYDVKM, per germline. This CDR3 is built from 18 residues. V lost 6 bases, J lost 7 bases, and 21 bases stayed unmatched. The CDR3 spells CASSLRRGQGLFGGGYTF. As DNA, the CDR3 is TGTGCCAGCAGCTTACGGCGGGGACAGGGCCTTTTCGGGGGTGGCTACACCTTC.

This chain connects TRBV2 to TRBJ1-2; D is uncertain. This CDR3 is built from 14 residues. V dropped 5 bases and J dropped 3 bases, with 13 bases sitting between them. Per the germline V gene, CDR1 is SNHLY and CDR2 is FYNNEI. Here the CDR3 DNA reads TGTGCCAGCAGTAGGGCTCGGATATACTATGGCTACACCTTC. It specifies CASSRARIYYGYTF.

The chain has TRBV2 and TRBJ2-5; no definite D call. CDR3 size: 14 residues. Trimming took off 2 bases at V and 2 bases at J, with 9 bases between the two ends. Germline values: CDR1 SNHLY, CDR2 FYNNEI. CDR3 DNA sequence: TGTGCCAGCAGTGAAAATGGCGGTCAAGAGACCCAGTACTTC. Its translation is CASSENGGQETQYF.

The gene calls are TRBV7-3 and TRBJ1-1, with a possible D match to TRBD1 (5 bases). Looked up from germline, CDR1 is SGHTA and CDR2 is FQGTGA. The CDR3 is 14 amino acids. Trimming stripped 2 bases from V and 4 bases from J, with 11 bases between. The CDR3 reads CASSLGGVGTEAFF. CDR3 nucleotide sequence: TGTGCCAGCAGCTTAGGAGGGGTGGGCACTGAAGCTTTCTTT. The variable domain in full, with the rest retrieved from reference TRBV7-3 and TRBJ1-1, is GAGVSQTPSNKVTEKGKYVELRCDPISGHTALYWYRQSLGQGPEFLIYFQGTGAADDSGLPNDRFFAVRPEGSVSTLKIQRTERGDSAVYLCASSLGGVGTEAFFGQGTRLTVV.

The chain couples TRBV15 to TRBJ2-5, with D maybe TRBD2 (5 bases). Per the germline V gene, CDR1 is LNHNV and CDR2 is YYDKDF (reference sequence). Trimming took off 9 bases at V and 3 bases at J, with 14 bases between the two ends. The CDR3 contains 13 residues. The CDR3 here is CATQAEREETQYF. DNA for the CDR3: TGTGCCACTCAAGCGGAAAGGGAAGAGACCCAGTACTTC.

This rearrangement joins TRBV28 to TRBJ2-3, with a tentative D call TRBD2 (7 bases). Germline assignment: CDR1 MDHEN and CDR2 SYDVKM. V lost 3 bases, J lost 4 bases, and 11 bases lay in between. The CDR3 runs to 14 residues. The CDR3 loop is CASSLGGGADTQYF. CDR3 sequence (DNA): TGTGCCAGCAGTTTGGGAGGGGGGGCAGATACGCAGTATTTT.

This clone has just a few counts. This rearrangement joins TRBV5-4 to TRBJ1-1, with 8 positions matching TRBD1. The V and J ends lost 0 bases and 3 bases, in that order; junction bases with no gene match: 7. The CDR3 consists of 16 residues. Germline CDR1 is SGHNT and CDR2 is YYREEE (reference sequence). The chain's CDR3 is CASSLGPLDRDTEAFF. In DNA form, the CDR3 reads TGTGCCAGCAGCTTGGGGCCATTGGACAGGGACACTGAAGCTTTCTTT.

This sequence joins TRBV6-4 and TRBJ2-1; D remains unclear. CDR3 length: 13 amino acids. Germline V gives CDR1 MRHNA, CDR2 SNTAGT. Trimming removed 0 bases from V and 3 bases from J, with 3 bases in between. In DNA, the CDR3 is TGTGCCAGCAGTGACTCGGGCTACAATGAGCAGTTCTTC. Protein sequence: CASSDSGYNEQFF.

In its sample, this clone was seen a few times. The chain joins TRBV30 to TRBJ2-7; 8 nucleotides agree with TRBD2. Germline assignment: CDR1 GTSNPN and CDR2 SVGIG (reference sequence). The trim removed 3 bases at V and 0 bases at J, leaving 7 bases unmatched. This CDR3 has 15 amino acids. In DNA form, the CDR3 reads TGTGCCTGGAGCCTAGCGGGCTTCCTCTCCTACGAGCAGTACTTC. Amino acid sequence: CAWSLAGFLSYEQYF.

The chain links TRBV4-3 to TRBJ2-7; 8 bases match TRBD2. CDR3 length equals 16 residues. V was pared by 1 base and J by 2 bases, with 7 bases of the junction left unmatched. Germline assignment: CDR1 LGHNA and CDR2 YSLEER. CDR3 amino acids: CASSQAWGSGTYEQYF. The CDR3 DNA follows: TGCGCCAGCAGCCAAGCTTGGGGTAGCGGGACCTACGAGCAGTACTTC.

This chain joins TRBV27 and TRBJ2-1, with D possibly TRBD1 on 5 matching bases. CDR1 and CDR2 (germline): MNHEY, SMNVEV (reference sequence). Trimming left V 1 base short and J 6 bases short, with 13 bases between. The CDR3 is made up of 15 amino acids. CDR3: CASSLFQGAINEQFF. The CDR3, as DNA: TGTGCCAGCAGTTTATTTCAAGGGGCAATCAATGAGCAGTTCTTC.

The rearrangement joins TRBV27 to TRBJ2-1; TRBD1 aligns across 8 bases. Germline values: CDR1 MNHEY, CDR2 SMNVEV (reference sequence). The ends lost 1 base at V and 9 bases at J; junction bases unmatched: 5. The CDR3 runs 14 residues. In nucleotides, the CDR3 is TGTGCCAGCAGTTTATACCAGGGGGCCGGTGAGCAGTTCTTC. Translated: CASSLYQGAGEQFF.

The J gene is TRBJ2-7, the V gene TRBV11-3; TRBD1 aligns across 7 bases. This CDR3 contains 14 residues. Germline CDR1 is SGHNT and CDR2 is YENEEA. V dropped 5 bases and J dropped 8; count of bases not matched to a gene: 12. Here the CDR3 DNA reads TGTGCCAGCAGCCCGGGACAGCATGCCTCCCAGCAGTACTTC. The encoded protein is CASSPGQHASQQYF.

The rearrangement uses TRBV15 and TRBJ1-5; D uncertain. V was cut by 0 bases and J by 2 bases, with 11 bases left in between. The V gene's germline CDR1 is LNHNV and CDR2 YYDKDF (reference sequence). The CDR3 extends over 16 amino acids. The CDR3 loop is CATSRDRGTGNQPQHF. In DNA form, the CDR3 reads TGTGCCACCAGCAGAGATCGGGGTACGGGCAATCAGCCCCAGCATTTT.

This clone was seen a handful of times. The chain carries TRBV7-9 and TRBJ2-3; 7 nucleotides agree with TRBD2. The J segment lost 1 base and the V segment lost 1 base, leaving 5 bases of the junction unmatched. The CDR3 has 16 amino acids. Germline lookup yields CDR1 SEHNR and CDR2 FQNEAQ (reference sequence). The CDR3 sequence is CASSLVVAGGTDTQYF. The CDR3 DNA sequence: TGTGCCAGCAGCTTAGTGGTCGCGGGGGGCACAGATACGCAGTATTTT. Filled out from reference TRBV7-9 and TRBJ2-3, the complete variable domain reads DTGVSQNPRHKITKRGQNVTFRCDPISEHNRLYWYRQTLGQGPEFLTYFQNEAQLEKSRLLSDRFSAERPKGSFSTLEIQRTEQGDSAMYLCASSLVVAGGTDTQYFGPGTRLTVL.